The next 3 T cell receptor beta chains were all read from a single sample in a study of T-cell memory formation after mild COVID-19 (dated by TCRdb to about 2021). Libraries were constructed by 5' RACE. Reads for this sample came from an Illumina NovaSeq 6000. TCRdb reworked the public reads: Q25 trimming with fastp, MiXCR clone assembly, productive beta chains retained. Identical CDR3 protein sequences are pooled into one entry, listed with their most common genes and DNA. This sample lists around 200,000 distinct CDR3 sequences; under 30% were detected once. 9.5% to 12% of the sample is in the top ten clones. The source material was PBMCs or a T cell subset sorted from them (not recorded which). These receptors all stem from an adult woman who had mild COVID-19 (a few samples of this study predate the infection). The sample titles of this study are shuffled in the database, so cell type and time point are left out; the donor was told from shared clones.

The V gene is TRBV5-1, the J gene TRBJ2-5, with 7 bases aligning to TRBD1. CDR3 size: 13 residues. With 8 bases clipped from V and 3 bases from J, the junction kept 7 bases outside the gene matches. Germline CDR1 and CDR2: SGHRS and YFSETQ. The CDR3 region is CASRAGTEETQYF. Written as DNA, the CDR3 is TGCGCCAGTAGGGCCGGGACAGAAGAGACCCAGTACTTC.

The CDR3 DNA sequence: TGTGCCAGCACATACAGGTACGAGCAGTACTTC. Protein sequence: CASTYRYEQYF. The chain carries TRBV5-8 and TRBJ2-7; the D gene is possibly TRBD1 (5 bases). In germline, CDR1 is SGHTS, CDR2 YDEGEE. The CDR3 is 11 amino acids. Trimming stripped 6 bases from V and 4 bases from J, with 8 bases between.

This rearrangement joins TRBV9 to TRBJ2-5, with 11 nucleotides matching TRBD2. CDR3 length: 16 amino acids. V shed 4 bases and J 5 bases; nucleotides not matched to a gene: 10. Germline assignment: CDR1 SGDLS and CDR2 YYNGEE. The CDR3, as DNA: TGTGCCAGCAGCCCCTCTAGCGGGGGGTTGCGGGAGACCCAGTACTTC. It specifies CASSPSSGGLRETQYF.